The rows below give T cell receptor beta chains drawn from one sample of a study of blood T cell repertoires in COVID-19. Sequenced by immunoSEQ multiplex PCR; TCRdb stores in-frame clones only, minus some. The sample lists fewer than 250,000 clones, 88% seen once, with roughly 1.7% in the top ten. The specimen sequenced was peripheral blood. The receptors originated from a man aged 65 to 79 with acute or convalescent COVID-19. The CDR3 runs from the conserved cysteine through the conserved F or W. Each record gives: J gene, D gene, CDR3 length, V gene, clone size, CDR3 DNA, CDR3 protein. The D gene is left open where the match is weak. For some rows the clone size is stated as once, few or many, or as a class when expanded; others skip it.

j_gene: TRBJ1-1
d_gene: TRBD1
len: 14
v_gene: TRBV30
abundance: NA
CDR3nt: TGTGCCTGGAGTGGCGGACAGGGTGGGTCTGAAGCTTTCTTT
CDR3aa: CAWSGGQGGSEAFF

j_gene: TRBJ1-6
d_gene: TRBD1
len: 16
v_gene: TRBV5-1
abundance: once
CDR3nt: TGCGCCAGCAGCCAAAAAGGGACAGGGGATTCTACACCCCTCCACTTT
CDR3aa: CASSQKGTGDSTPLHF

j_gene: TRBJ1-2
d_gene: NA
len: 12
v_gene: TRBV30
abundance: few
CDR3nt: TGTGCCTGGAGTCACCCTAGATATGGCTACACCTTC
CDR3aa: CAWSHPRYGYTF

j_gene: TRBJ1-5
d_gene: TRBD1
len: 15
v_gene: TRBV18
abundance: NA
CDR3nt: TGTGCCAGCTCACCGAACAGGGGAGGAGATCAGCCCCAGCATTTT
CDR3aa: CASSPNRGGDQPQHF

j_gene: TRBJ1-3
d_gene: NA
len: 15
v_gene: TRBV19
abundance: NA
CDR3nt: TGTGCCAGTAGTCCAACCGACAGCTCTGGAAACACCATATATTTT
CDR3aa: CASSPTDSSGNTIYF

j_gene: TRBJ2-7
d_gene: NA
len: 17
v_gene: TRBV9
abundance: NA
CDR3nt: TGTGCCAGCAGCGTAGGCAGCGGTGGGGTGAGCTCCTACGAGCAGTACTTC
CDR3aa: CASSVGSGGVSSYEQYF

j_gene: TRBJ2-3
d_gene: NA
len: 14
v_gene: TRBV28
abundance: NA
CDR3nt: TGTGCCAGCAGTTTGGGACTCCCCCCCAATGAGCAGTATTTT
CDR3aa: CASSLGLPPNEQYF

j_gene: TRBJ2-3
d_gene: NA
len: 14
v_gene: TRBV18
abundance: NA
CDR3nt: TGTGCCAGCTCACCACCGACACGTACAGATACGCAGTATTTT
CDR3aa: CASSPPTRTDTQYF

j_gene: TRBJ1-5
d_gene: NA
len: 13
v_gene: TRBV6-2/TRBV6-3
abundance: NA
CDR3nt: TGTGCCAGCAGTTACCTTGACTATCAGCCCCAGCATTTT
CDR3aa: CASSYLDYQPQHF

j_gene: TRBJ2-3
d_gene: TRBD2
len: 17
v_gene: TRBV19
abundance: NA
CDR3nt: TGTGCCAGTAGTATAGCGGGACTAGCGGCTAGCACAGATACGCAGTATTTT
CDR3aa: CASSIAGLAASTDTQYF

j_gene: TRBJ1-5
d_gene: TRBD1
len: 17
v_gene: TRBV6-2/TRBV6-3
abundance: few
CDR3nt: TGTGCCAGCAGCCCCACACCAGGACAGGGGAAGAATCAGCCCCAGCATTTT
CDR3aa: CASSPTPGQGKNQPQHF

j_gene: TRBJ2-3
d_gene: TRBD2
len: 16
v_gene: TRBV6-6
abundance: NA
CDR3nt: TGTGCCAGCAGCCTCTGGCTAGCGGGAGAAACAGATACGCAGTATTTT
CDR3aa: CASSLWLAGETDTQYF

j_gene: TRBJ1-2
d_gene: TRBD1
len: 15
v_gene: TRBV7-9
abundance: NA
CDR3nt: TGTGCCAGCAGCTTAGGAGGGGGCAGGACCTATGGCTACACCTTC
CDR3aa: CASSLGGGRTYGYTF

j_gene: TRBJ2-7
d_gene: TRBD2
len: 15
v_gene: TRBV27
abundance: NA
CDR3nt: TGTGCCAGCAGTTTACAAGCGGGAGGGCCCAACGAGCAGTACTTC
CDR3aa: CASSLQAGGPNEQYF

j_gene: TRBJ2-7
d_gene: NA
len: 13
v_gene: TRBV6-5
abundance: NA
CDR3nt: TGTGCCAGCAGAGCTCTAACGGGTTACGAGCAGTACTTC
CDR3aa: CASRALTGYEQYF

j_gene: TRBJ2-7
d_gene: TRBD2
len: 18
v_gene: TRBV3-1/TRBV3-2
abundance: NA
CDR3nt: TGTGCCAGCAGCCAAGATGAAAGGACTAGCTCAGAACTCCGGGAGCAGTACTTC
CDR3aa: CASSQDERTSSELREQYF

j_gene: TRBJ1-1
d_gene: TRBD1
len: 16
v_gene: TRBV18
abundance: NA
CDR3nt: TGTGCCAGCTCACTTGACAGGGTTGGTTTGGGCACTGAAGCTTTCTTT
CDR3aa: CASSLDRVGLGTEAFF

j_gene: TRBJ2-6
d_gene: NA
len: 16
v_gene: TRBV6-5
abundance: NA
CDR3nt: TGTGCCAGCAGTTATTGGACACCCTCTGGGGCCAACGTCCTGACTTTC
CDR3aa: CASSYWTPSGANVLTF

j_gene: TRBJ2-3
d_gene: NA
len: 12
v_gene: TRBV10-3
abundance: once
CDR3nt: TGTGCCATCAGTGAGGCGGCAGATACGCAGTATTTT
CDR3aa: CAISEAADTQYF

j_gene: TRBJ2-2
d_gene: TRBD1
len: 16
v_gene: TRBV6-5
abundance: once
CDR3nt: TGTGCCAGCAGTTACTCGGGCAGGGGGCTCACCGGGGAGCTGTTTTTT
CDR3aa: CASSYSGRGLTGELFF

j_gene: TRBJ2-1
d_gene: NA
len: 14
v_gene: TRBV5-1
abundance: once
CDR3nt: TGCGCCAGCACCTTCCCCGGCGGCTACAATGAGCAGTTCTTC
CDR3aa: CASTFPGGYNEQFF

j_gene: TRBJ1-1
d_gene: NA
len: 11
v_gene: TRBV7-2
abundance: NA
CDR3nt: TGTGCCAGCAGCTCGAGCACTGAAGCTTTCTTT
CDR3aa: CASSSSTEAFF

j_gene: TRBJ2-5
d_gene: NA
len: 15
v_gene: TRBV4-1
abundance: NA
CDR3nt: TGCGCCAGCAGCCAAGATAACGTCAGGGAAGAGACCCAGTACTTC
CDR3aa: CASSQDNVREETQYF

j_gene: TRBJ2-1
d_gene: TRBD1
len: 15
v_gene: TRBV18
abundance: NA
CDR3nt: TGTGCCAGCTCAGATGTTGACAGGGGCAGGAATGAGCAGTTCTTC
CDR3aa: CASSDVDRGRNEQFF

j_gene: TRBJ1-1
d_gene: TRBD1
len: 13
v_gene: TRBV6-5
abundance: NA
CDR3nt: TGTGCCAGCACTTTTGGACAGGGTGGGGTCGTTTTCTTT
CDR3aa: CASTFGQGGVVFF

j_gene: TRBJ2-2
d_gene: NA
len: 15
v_gene: TRBV15
abundance: NA
CDR3nt: TGTGCCACCAGCAGGGCCACTACGAACACCGGGGAGCTGTTTTTT
CDR3aa: CATSRATTNTGELFF

j_gene: TRBJ2-1
d_gene: TRBD1
len: 15
v_gene: TRBV28
abundance: NA
CDR3nt: TGTGCCAGCAGTTACCCTCGGGACAGTAACAATGAGCAGTTCTTC
CDR3aa: CASSYPRDSNNEQFF

j_gene: TRBJ1-2
d_gene: NA
len: 11
v_gene: TRBV19
abundance: NA
CDR3nt: TGTGCCAGTAGTAGGGCCTATGGCTACACCTTC
CDR3aa: CASSRAYGYTF

j_gene: TRBJ2-3
d_gene: NA
len: 16
v_gene: TRBV14
abundance: NA
CDR3nt: TGTGCCAGCAGCCAAGATAGAGGAGTTAGCACAGATACGCAGTATTTT
CDR3aa: CASSQDRGVSTDTQYF